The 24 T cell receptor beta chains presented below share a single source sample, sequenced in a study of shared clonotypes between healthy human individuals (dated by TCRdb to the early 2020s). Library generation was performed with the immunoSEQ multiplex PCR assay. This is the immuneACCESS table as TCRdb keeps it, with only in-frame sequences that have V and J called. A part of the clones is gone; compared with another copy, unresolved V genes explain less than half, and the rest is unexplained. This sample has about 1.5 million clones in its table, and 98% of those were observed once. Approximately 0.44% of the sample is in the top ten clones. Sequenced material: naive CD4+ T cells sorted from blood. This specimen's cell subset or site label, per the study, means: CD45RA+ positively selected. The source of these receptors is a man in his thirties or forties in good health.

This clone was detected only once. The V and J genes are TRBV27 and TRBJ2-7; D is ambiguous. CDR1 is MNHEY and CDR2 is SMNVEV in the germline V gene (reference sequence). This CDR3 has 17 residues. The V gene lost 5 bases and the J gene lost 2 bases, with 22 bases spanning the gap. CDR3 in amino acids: CASSAPSPALHPYEQYF. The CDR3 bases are TGTGCCAGCAGTGCCCCTTCTCCTGCCCTCCACCCCTACGAGCAGTACTTC.

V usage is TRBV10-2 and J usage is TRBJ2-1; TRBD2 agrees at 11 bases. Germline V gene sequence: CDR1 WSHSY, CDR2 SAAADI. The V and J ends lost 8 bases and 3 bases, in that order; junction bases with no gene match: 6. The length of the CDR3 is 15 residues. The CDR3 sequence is CASGKTSGIYNEQFF. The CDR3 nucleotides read TGCGCCAGCGGGAAGACTAGCGGGATCTACAATGAGCAGTTCTTC.

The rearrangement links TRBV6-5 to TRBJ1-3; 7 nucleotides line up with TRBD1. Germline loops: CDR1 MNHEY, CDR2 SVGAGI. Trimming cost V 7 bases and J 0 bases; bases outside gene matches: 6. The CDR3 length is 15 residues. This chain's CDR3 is CASTSGTASGNTIYF. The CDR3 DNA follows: TGTGCCAGCACCTCCGGGACAGCCTCTGGAAACACCATATATTTT.

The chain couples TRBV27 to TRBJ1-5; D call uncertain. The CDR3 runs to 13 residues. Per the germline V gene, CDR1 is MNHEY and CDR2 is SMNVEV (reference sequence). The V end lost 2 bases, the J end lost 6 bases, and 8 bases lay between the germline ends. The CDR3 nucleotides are TGTGCCAGCAGTTTACACGGTACTCAGCCCCAGCATTTT. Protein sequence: CASSLHGTQPQHF.

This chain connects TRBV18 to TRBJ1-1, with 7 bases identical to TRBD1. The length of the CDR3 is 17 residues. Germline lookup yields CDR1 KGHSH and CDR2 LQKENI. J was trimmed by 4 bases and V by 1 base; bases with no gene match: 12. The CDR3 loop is CASSPRSTGPIVTEAFF. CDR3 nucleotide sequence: TGTGCCAGCTCACCACGGTCGACAGGGCCCATCGTCACTGAAGCTTTCTTT. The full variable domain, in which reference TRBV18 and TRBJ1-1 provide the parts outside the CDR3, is NAGVMQNPRHLVRRRGQEARLRCSPMKGHSHVYWYRQLPEEGLKFMVYLQKENIIDESGMPKERFSAEFPKEGPSILRIQQVVRGDSAAYFCASSPRSTGPIVTEAFFGQGTRLTVV.

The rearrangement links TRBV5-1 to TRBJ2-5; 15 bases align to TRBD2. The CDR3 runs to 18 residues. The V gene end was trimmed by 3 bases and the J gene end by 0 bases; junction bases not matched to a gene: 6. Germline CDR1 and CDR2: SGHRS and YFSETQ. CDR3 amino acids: CASSSGLAGGPYQETQYF. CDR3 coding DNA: TGCGCCAGCAGCTCGGGACTAGCGGGAGGACCCTACCAAGAGACCCAGTACTTC.

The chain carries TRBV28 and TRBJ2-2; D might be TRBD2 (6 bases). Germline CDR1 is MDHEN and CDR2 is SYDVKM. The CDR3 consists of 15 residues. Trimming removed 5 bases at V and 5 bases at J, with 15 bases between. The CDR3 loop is CASSPPIRGTGELFF. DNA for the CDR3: TGTGCCAGCAGTCCCCCCATTCGGGGGACCGGGGAGCTGTTTTTT.

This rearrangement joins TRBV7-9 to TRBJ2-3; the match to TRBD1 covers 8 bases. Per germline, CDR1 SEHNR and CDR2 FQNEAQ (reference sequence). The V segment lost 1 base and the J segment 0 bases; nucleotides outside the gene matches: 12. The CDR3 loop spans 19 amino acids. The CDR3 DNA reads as TGTGCCAGCAGCTTAGGAAGGTGGACAGGGAACCTCAGCACAGATACGCAGTATTTT. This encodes CASSLGRWTGNLSTDTQYF.

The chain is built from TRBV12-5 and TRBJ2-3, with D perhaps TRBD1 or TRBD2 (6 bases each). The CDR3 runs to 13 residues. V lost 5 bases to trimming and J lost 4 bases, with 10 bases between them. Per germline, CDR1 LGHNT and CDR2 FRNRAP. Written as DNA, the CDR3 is TGTGCTAGTGGTCTAGGGGGGTCAGATACGCAGTATTTT. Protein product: CASGLGGSDTQYF.

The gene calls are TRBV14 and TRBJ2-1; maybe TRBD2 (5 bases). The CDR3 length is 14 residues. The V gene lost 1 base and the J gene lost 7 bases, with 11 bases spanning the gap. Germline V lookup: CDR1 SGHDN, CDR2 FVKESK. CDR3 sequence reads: CASSQGGPLNEQFF. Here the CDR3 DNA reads TGTGCCAGCAGCCAAGGCGGGCCCCTGAATGAGCAGTTCTTC.

CDR3 DNA: TGTGCCAGTGGAGGTGAATGGGCTTACAATGAGCAGTTCTTC. Amino acids: CASGGEWAYNEQFF. V and J are TRBV7-9 and TRBJ2-1; D might be TRBD2 (5 bases). The length of the CDR3 is 14 residues. The germline V gene has CDR1 SEHNR and CDR2 FQNEAQ (reference sequence). Trimming stripped 9 bases from V and 4 bases from J, with 16 bases between.

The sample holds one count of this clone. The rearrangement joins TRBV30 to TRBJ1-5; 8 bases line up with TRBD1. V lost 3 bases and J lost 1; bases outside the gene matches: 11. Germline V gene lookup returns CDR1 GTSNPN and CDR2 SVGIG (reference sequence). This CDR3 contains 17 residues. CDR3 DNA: TGTGCCTGGAGCCTACGGGCGGGACAGGCAAGCAATCAGCCCCAGCATTTT. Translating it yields CAWSLRAGQASNQPQHF.

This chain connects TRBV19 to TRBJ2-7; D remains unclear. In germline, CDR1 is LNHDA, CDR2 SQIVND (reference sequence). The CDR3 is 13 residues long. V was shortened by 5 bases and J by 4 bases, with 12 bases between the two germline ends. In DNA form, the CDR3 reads TGTGCCAGTAGTCCGGCGACAAATTACGAGCAGTACTTC. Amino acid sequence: CASSPATNYEQYF.

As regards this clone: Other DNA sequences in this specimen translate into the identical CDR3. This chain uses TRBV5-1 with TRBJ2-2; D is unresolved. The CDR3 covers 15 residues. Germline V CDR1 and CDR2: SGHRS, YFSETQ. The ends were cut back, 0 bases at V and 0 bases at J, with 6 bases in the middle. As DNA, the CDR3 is TGCGCCAGCAGCTTGGGGGGATCGAACACCGGGGAGCTGTTTTTT. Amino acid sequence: CASSLGGSNTGELFF.

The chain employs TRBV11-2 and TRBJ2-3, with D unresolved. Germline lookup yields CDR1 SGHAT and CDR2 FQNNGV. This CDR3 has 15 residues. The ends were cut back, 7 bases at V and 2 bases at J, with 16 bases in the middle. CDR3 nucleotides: TGTGCCAGCAAATCGGCTAGTTTCCTCACAGATACGCAGTATTTT. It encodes CASKSASFLTDTQYF.

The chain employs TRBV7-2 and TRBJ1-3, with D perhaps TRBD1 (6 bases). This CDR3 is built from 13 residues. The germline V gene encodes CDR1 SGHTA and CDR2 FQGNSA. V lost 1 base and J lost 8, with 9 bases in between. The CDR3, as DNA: TGTGCCAGCAGCTTAGGACAGGTGTACACCATATATTTT. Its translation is CASSLGQVYTIYF.

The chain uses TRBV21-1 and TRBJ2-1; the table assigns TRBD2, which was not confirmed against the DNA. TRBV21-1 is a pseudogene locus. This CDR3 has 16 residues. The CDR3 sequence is CASSTYQLLTYNEQFF. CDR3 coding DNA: TGTGCCAGCAGCACCTACCAACTCCTAACCTACAATGAGCAGTTCTTC.

The CDR3 loop is CASSLGVQGAVAPQYF. Written as DNA, the CDR3 is TGCGCCAGCAGCTTGGGGGTCCAGGGGGCAGTCGCGCCCCAGTACTTC. The chain links TRBV5-1 to TRBJ2-5; 8 nucleotides match TRBD1. Germline V gene lookup returns CDR1 SGHRS and CDR2 YFSETQ. After removal of 0 bases from V and 9 bases from J, the junction contained 13 bases not matched to a gene. The CDR3 is 16 residues long.

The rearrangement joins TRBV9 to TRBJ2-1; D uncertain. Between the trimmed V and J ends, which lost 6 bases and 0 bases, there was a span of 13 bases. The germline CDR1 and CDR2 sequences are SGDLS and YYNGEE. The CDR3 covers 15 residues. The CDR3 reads CASTTLGDSYNEQFF. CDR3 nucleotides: TGTGCCAGCACCACACTTGGGGACTCCTACAATGAGCAGTTCTTC.

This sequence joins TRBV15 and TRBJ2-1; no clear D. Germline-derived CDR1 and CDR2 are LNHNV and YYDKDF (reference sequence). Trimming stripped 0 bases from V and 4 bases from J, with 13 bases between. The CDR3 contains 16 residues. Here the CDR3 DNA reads TGTGCCACCAGCAGAGAGTCGACGGGTGGATACAATGAGCAGTTCTTC. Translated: CATSRESTGGYNEQFF.

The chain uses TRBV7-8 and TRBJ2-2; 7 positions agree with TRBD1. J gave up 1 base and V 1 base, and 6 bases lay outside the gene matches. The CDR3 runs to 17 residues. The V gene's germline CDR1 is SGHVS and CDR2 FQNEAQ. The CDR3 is CASSLGTGVRNTGELFF. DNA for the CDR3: TGTGCCAGCAGCTTAGGAACAGGGGTACGGAACACCGGGGAGCTGTTTTTT.

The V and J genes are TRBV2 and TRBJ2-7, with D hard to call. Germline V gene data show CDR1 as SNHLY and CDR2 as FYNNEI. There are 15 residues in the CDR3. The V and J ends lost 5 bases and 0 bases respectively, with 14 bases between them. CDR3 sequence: CASSWTETSSYEQYF. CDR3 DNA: TGTGCCAGCAGTTGGACCGAGACGAGCTCCTACGAGCAGTACTTC.

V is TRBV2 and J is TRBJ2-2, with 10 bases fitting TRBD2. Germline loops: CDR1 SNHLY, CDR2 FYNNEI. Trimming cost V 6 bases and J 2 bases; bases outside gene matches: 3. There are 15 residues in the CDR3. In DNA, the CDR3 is TGTGCCAGCAGCTGGACTAGCGGAAACACCGGGGAGCTGTTTTTT. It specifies CASSWTSGNTGELFF.

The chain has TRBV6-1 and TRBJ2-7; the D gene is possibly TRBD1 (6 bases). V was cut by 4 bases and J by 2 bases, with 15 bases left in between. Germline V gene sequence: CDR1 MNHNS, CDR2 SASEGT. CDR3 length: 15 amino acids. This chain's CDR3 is CASSAAWDIAYEQYF. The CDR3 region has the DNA TGTGCCAGCAGTGCGGCCTGGGACATAGCCTACGAGCAGTACTTC.